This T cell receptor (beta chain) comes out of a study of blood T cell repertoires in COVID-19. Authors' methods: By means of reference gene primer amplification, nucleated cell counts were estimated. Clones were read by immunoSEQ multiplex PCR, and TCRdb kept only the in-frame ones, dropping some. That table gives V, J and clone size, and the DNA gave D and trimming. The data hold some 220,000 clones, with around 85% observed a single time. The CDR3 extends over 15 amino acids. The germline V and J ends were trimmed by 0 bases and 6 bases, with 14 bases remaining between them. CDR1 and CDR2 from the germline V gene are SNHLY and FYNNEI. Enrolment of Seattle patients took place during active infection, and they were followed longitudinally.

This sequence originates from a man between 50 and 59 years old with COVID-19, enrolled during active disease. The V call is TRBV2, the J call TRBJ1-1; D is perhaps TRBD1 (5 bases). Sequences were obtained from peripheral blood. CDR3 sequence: CASSEALGAYAEAFF. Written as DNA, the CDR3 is TGTGCCAGCAGTGAAGCGCTTGGGGCCTACGCTGAAGCTTTCTTT. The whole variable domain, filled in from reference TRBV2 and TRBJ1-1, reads EPEVTQTPSHQVTQMGQEVILRCVPISNHLYFYWYRQILGQKVEFLVSFYNNEISEKSEIFDDQFSVERPDGSNFTLKIRSTKLEDSAMYFCASSEALGAYAEAFFGQGTRLTVV.